This T cell receptor beta chain was obtained from a study of T cell clonotyping in hematopoietic cell transplantation. A remark on this clone: As yet, its antigen is unknown.

TCRdb's copy holds only in-frame clones and misses some; the assay was immunoSEQ multiplex PCR. The data hold approximately 42,000 clones, with about 85% observed a single time. The germline V and J ends were trimmed by 5 bases and 4 bases, with 15 bases remaining between them. The CDR3 is 15 amino acids. CDR1 and CDR2 from the germline V gene are MNHEY and SVGAGI. The sample's time point: recipient sample about 28 days before transplant, after cytoreduction. Recipients were bled about 28 days pretransplant and at posttransplant days 30, 100, 180. Overall study findings and caveats: Higher Inverse Simpson Index values in graft donor and pretransplant recipient predicted broader posttransplant TCR diversity. Few recipient clonotypes overlapped donors; over 97% were de novo at given depth. CD4 and CD8 repertoire contributions could not be separated without sorting.

Sequences were derived from peripheral blood mononuclear cells, sampled before stem cell transplant. The receptor's source is a man aged 60 to 69 with acute myeloid leukemia. Some clones in this sample may be carry-over from other donors' samples. The J gene is TRBJ1-3, the V gene TRBV6-5, with D unclear. In DNA, the CDR3 is TGTGCCAGCAGTCCCAACGACCCAGCCGGAAACACCATATATTTT. Its protein product is CASSPNDPAGNTIYF.